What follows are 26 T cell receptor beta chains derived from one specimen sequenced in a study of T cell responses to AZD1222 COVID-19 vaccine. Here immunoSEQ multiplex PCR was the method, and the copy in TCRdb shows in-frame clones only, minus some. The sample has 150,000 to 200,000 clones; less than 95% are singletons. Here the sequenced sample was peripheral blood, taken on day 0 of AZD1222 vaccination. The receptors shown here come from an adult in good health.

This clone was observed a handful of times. The CDR3 loop is CASSHPGLLETQYF. In DNA, the CDR3 is TGCGCCAGCAGCCACCCTGGACTACTAGAGACCCAGTACTTC. The genes are TRBV4-1 and TRBJ2-5; the D gene is possibly TRBD2 (6 bases). Germline CDR1 reads MGHRA; CDR2 reads YSYEKL. Trimming took 3 bases from V and 4 from J, leaving 12 bases between them. The CDR3 has 14 amino acids.

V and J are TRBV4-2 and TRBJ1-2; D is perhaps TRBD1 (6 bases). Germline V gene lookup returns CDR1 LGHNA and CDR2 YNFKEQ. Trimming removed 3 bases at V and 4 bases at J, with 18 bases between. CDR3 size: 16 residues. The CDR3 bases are TGTGCCAGCAGCCAGGGGGGGCAGGTGAAGAGCTATGGCTACACCTTC. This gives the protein CASSQGGQVKSYGYTF.

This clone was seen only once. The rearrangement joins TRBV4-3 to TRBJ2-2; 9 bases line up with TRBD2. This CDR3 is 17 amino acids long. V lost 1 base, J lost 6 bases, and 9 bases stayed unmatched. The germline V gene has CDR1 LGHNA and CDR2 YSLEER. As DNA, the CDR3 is TGCGCCAGCAGCCAAGTTAGGGCGGGAGGGCCGGCCGGGGAGCTGTTTTTT. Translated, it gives CASSQVRAGGPAGELFF.

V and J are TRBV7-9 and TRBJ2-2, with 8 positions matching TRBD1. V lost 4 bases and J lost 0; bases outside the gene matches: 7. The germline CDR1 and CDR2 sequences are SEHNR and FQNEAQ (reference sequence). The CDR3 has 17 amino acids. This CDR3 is CASSSPTGGTNTGELFF. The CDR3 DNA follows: TGTGCCAGCAGCTCACCAACAGGGGGGACGAACACCGGGGAGCTGTTTTTT.

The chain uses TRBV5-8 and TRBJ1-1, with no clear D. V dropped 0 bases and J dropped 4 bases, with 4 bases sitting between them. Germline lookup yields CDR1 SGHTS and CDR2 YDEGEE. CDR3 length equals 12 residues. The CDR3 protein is CASSLEGTEAFF. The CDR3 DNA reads TGTGCCAGCAGCTTGGAGGGCACTGAAGCTTTCTTT. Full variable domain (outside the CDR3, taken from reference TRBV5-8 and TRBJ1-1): EAGVTQSPTHLIKTRGQQATLRCSPISGHTSVYWYQQALGLGLQFLLWYDEGEERNRGNFPPRFSGRQFPNYSSELNVNALELEDSALYLCASSLEGTEAFFGQGTRLTVV.

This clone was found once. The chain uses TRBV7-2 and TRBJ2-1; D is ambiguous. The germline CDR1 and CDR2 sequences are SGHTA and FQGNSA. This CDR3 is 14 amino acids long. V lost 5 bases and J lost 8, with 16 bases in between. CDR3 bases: TGTGCCAGCAGCCAAGTGCTAGGAACGGATGAGCAGTTCTTC. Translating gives CASSQVLGTDEQFF.

In DNA, the CDR3 is TGTGCCAGCGGGACGGGGAACACCGGGGAGCTGTTTTTT. Translating gives CASGTGNTGELFF. This chain joins TRBV2 and TRBJ2-2, with D perhaps being TRBD1 or TRBD2 (5 bases each). Germline V lookup: CDR1 SNHLY, CDR2 FYNNEI. The CDR3 loop spans 13 amino acids. Trimming removed 8 bases from V and 1 base from J, with 8 bases in between.

CDR3 DNA: TGTGCCAGCAGTTACCTACGGGGACAGGGGAACACTGAAGCTTTCTTT. As protein: CASSYLRGQGNTEAFF. This rearrangement joins TRBV6-2 or TRBV6-3 to TRBJ1-1; 9 nucleotides align to TRBD1. V gave up 2 bases and J gave up 1 base; unmatched junction bases: 5. CDR1 is MNHEY and CDR2 is SVGEGT in the germline V gene. The CDR3 extends over 16 amino acids.

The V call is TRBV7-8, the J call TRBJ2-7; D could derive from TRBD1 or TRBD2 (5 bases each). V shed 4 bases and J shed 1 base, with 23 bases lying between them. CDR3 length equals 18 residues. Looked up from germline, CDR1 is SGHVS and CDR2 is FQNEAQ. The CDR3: CASSYSGVYRDGSYEQYF. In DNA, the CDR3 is TGTGCCAGCAGCTACAGTGGGGTATATCGGGACGGGTCCTACGAGCAGTACTTC.

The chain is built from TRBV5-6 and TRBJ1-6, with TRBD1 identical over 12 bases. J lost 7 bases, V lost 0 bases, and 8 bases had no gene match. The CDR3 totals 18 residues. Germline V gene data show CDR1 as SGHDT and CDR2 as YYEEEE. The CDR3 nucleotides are TGTGCCAGCAGCTTGGCCGGGACAGGGGGCCTGGGGAATTCACCCCTCCACTTT. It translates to CASSLAGTGGLGNSPLHF.

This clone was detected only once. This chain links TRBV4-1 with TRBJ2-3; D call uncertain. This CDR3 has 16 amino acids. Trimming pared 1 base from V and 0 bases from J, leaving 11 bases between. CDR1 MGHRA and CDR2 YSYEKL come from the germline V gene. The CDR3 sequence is CASSQVEQPSTDTQYF. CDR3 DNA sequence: TGCGCCAGCAGCCAAGTGGAACAGCCTAGCACAGATACGCAGTATTTT.

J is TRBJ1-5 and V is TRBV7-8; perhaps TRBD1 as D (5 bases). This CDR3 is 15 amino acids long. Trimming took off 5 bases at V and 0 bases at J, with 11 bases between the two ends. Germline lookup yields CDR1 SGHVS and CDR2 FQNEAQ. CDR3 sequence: CASSIGDGSNQPQHF. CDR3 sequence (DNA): TGTGCCAGCAGCATAGGGGACGGTAGCAATCAGCCCCAGCATTTT.

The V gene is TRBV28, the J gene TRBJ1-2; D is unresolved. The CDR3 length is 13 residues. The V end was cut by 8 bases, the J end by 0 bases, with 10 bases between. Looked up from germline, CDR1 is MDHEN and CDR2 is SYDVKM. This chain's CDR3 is CASGPPSNYGYTF. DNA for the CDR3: TGTGCCAGCGGTCCACCCTCTAACTATGGCTACACCTTC.

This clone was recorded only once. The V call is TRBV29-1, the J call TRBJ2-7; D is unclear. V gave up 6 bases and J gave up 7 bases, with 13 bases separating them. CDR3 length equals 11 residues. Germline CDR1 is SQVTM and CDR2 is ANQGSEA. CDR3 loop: CSVERVGEQYF. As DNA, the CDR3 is TGCAGCGTCGAAAGGGTTGGGGAGCAGTACTTC.

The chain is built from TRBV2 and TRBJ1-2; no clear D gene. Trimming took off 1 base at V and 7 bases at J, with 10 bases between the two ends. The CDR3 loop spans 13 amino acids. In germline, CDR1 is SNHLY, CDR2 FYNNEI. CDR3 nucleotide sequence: TGTGCCAGCAGTGAAGTTCGAGAGGGTGGCTACACCTTC. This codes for CASSEVREGGYTF.

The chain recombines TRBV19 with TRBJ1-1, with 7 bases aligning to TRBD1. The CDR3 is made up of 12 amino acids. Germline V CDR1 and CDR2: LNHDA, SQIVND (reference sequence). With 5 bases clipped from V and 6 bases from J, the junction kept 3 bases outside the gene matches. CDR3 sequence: CASSPTGPEAFF. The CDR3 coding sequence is TGTGCCAGTAGTCCGACAGGGCCTGAAGCTTTCTTT.

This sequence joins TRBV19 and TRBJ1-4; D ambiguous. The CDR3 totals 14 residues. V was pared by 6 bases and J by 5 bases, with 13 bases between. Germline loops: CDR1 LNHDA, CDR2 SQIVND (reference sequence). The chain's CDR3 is CASRGRGENEKLFF. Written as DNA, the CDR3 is TGTGCCAGTAGGGGGAGAGGCGAAAATGAAAAACTGTTTTTT.

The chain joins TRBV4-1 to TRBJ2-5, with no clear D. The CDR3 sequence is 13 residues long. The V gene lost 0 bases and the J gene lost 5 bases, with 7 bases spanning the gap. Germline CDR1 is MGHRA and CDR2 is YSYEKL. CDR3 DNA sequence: TGCGCCAGCAGCCAAGAAAGTGCCGAGACCCAGTACTTC. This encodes CASSQESAETQYF.

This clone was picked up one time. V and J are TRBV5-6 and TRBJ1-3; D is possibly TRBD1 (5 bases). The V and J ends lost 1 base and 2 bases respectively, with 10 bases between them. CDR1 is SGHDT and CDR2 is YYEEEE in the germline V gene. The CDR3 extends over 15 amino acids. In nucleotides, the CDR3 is TGTGCCAGCAGCTTGACCAGGGTCACTGGAAACACCATATATTTT. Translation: CASSLTRVTGNTIYF.

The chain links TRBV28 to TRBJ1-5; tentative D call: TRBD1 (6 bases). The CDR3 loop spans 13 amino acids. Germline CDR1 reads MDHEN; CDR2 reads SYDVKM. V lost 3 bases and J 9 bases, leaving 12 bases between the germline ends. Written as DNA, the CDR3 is TGTGCCAGCAGTTTGGAGGGGGTTTCGCCCCAGCATTTT. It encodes CASSLEGVSPQHF. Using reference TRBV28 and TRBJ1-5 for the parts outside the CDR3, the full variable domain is DVKVTQSSRYLVKRTGEKVFLECVQDMDHENMFWYRQDPGLGLRLIYFSYDVKMKEKGDIPEGYSVSREKKERFSLILESASTNQTSMYLCASSLEGVSPQHFGDGTRLSIL.

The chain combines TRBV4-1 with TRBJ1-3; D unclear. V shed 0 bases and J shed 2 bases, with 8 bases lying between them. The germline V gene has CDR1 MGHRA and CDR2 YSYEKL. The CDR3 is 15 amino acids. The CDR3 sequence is CASSQDERTGNTIYF. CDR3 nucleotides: TGCGCCAGCAGCCAAGATGAGAGGACTGGAAACACCATATATTTT.

The CDR3 DNA sequence: TGTGCCAGCCTCTTGGGAGGGGCCGCCAATGAAAAACTGTTTTTT. It encodes CASLLGGAANEKLFF. The gene calls are TRBV2 and TRBJ1-4; D is perhaps TRBD1 (5 bases). Germline CDR1 and CDR2: SNHLY and FYNNEI. The CDR3 loop spans 15 amino acids. V lost 8 bases and J 5 bases, leaving 18 bases between the germline ends.

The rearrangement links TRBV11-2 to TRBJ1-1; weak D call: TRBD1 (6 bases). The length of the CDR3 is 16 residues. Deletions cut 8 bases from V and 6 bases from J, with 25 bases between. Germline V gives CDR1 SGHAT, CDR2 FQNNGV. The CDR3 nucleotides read TGTGCCAGCGTGGGGGCGAGTGGGTTGGGGTTGGCTGAAGCTTTCTTT. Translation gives CASVGASGLGLAEAFF.

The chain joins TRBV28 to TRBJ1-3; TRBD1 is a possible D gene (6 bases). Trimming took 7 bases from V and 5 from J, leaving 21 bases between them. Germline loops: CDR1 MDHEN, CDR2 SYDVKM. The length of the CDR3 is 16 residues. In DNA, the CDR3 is TGTGCCAGCATTCCTCAAGACAGGACGTCGAGAAACACCATATATTTT. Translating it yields CASIPQDRTSRNTIYF.

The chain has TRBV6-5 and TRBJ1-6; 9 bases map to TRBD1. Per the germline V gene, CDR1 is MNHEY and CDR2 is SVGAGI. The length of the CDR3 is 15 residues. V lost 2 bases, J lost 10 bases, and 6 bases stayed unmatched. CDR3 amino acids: CASSYRTGGGSPLHF. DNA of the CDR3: TGTGCCAGCAGTTACCGAACAGGGGGCGGATCACCCCTCCACTTT.

The CDR3 DNA reads as TGCGCCAGCAGCCAAGAAACCGGAAACACCATATATTTT. Translation gives CASSQETGNTIYF. This chain joins TRBV4-3 and TRBJ1-3, with D hard to call. This CDR3 has 13 amino acids. Germline V lookup: CDR1 LGHNA, CDR2 YSLEER. V gave up 0 bases and J gave up 4 bases, with 4 bases separating them.